What follows are 8 T cell receptor beta chains derived from one specimen sequenced in a study of CXCR3-negative and CXCR3-positive naive CD8 T cells. Study observations and caveats: TRB CDR3 hydrophobicity was greater in CXCR3-positive naive cells than in CXCR3-negative naive cells.

The study made its TRB cDNA libraries by 5' RACE, adding UMI labels. TCRdb re-called the 5' RACE reads, yielding one record per CDR3 amino acid sequence without DNA. The sample table includes about 150,000 distinct CDR3 sequences. These TCRs are of unknown antigen specificity. The sequenced sample consisted of naive CXCR3+ CD8+ T cells from blood. Subset in this sample: CD45RO-CCR7+CD27+CD95- naive CD8+ T cells expressing CXCR3 (TNR3+). These receptors were collected from a human donor in good health. Some clones in this sample may be carry-over from other donors' samples.

The rearrangement joins TRBV28 to TRBJ2-1; without DNA, the TCRdb call of TRBD1 cannot be checked. This CDR3 has 16 amino acids. Germline V gives CDR1 MDHEN, CDR2 SYDVKM. CDR3 sequence: CVSSLFQGSSYNEQFF.

The chain has TRBV10-2 and TRBJ1-2; TCRdb's assignment of TRBD1 cannot be checked, as there is no DNA. Per the germline V gene, CDR1 is WSHSY and CDR2 is SAAADI. The CDR3 sequence is 15 residues long. The CDR3 sequence is CASSESPRGAHGYTF.

The gene calls are TRBV29-1 and TRBJ1-4; without DNA, the TCRdb call of TRBD1 cannot be checked. The CDR3 runs 13 residues. CDR1 and CDR2 from the germline V gene are SQVTM and ANQGSEA. This CDR3 reads CSGIGGTNEKLFF.

CDR3 residues: CAISDALVHEQYF. The V call is TRBV10-3, the J call TRBJ2-7; the TCRdb D gene call, TRBD2, has no DNA to confirm it. The CDR3 contains 13 residues. Looked up from germline, CDR1 is ENHRY and CDR2 is SYGVKD.

This chain connects TRBV18 to TRBJ1-2; the TCRdb call, TRBD1, lacks DNA for checking. CDR3 length: 17 residues. Germline CDR1 and CDR2: KGHSH and LQKENI. The CDR3 is CASSPSDLQDSNYGYTF. The full variable domain, its missing parts supplied by reference TRBV18 and TRBJ1-2, is NAGVMQNPRHLVRRRGQEARLRCSPMKGHSHVYWYRQLPEEGLKFMVYLQKENIIDESGMPKERFSAEFPKEGPSILRIQQVVRGDSAAYFCASSPSDLQDSNYGYTFGSGTRLTVV.

This chain joins TRBV7-6 and TRBJ2-3. The CDR3 length is 13 residues. The germline CDR1 and CDR2 sequences are SGHVS and FNYEAQ. The CDR3 spells CASSSADGDTQYF.

The chain is built from TRBV20-1 and TRBJ1-2; the TCRdb call, TRBD1, lacks DNA for checking. This CDR3 region has 15 residues. In germline, CDR1 is DFQATT, CDR2 SNEGSKA (reference sequence). CDR3 amino acids: CSATPGTLANYGYTF.

The V gene is TRBV2, the J gene TRBJ2-7; TCRdb's D call, TRBD1, is unchecked because there is no DNA. Germline V lookup: CDR1 SNHLY, CDR2 FYNNEI. The CDR3 has 14 residues. The CDR3 reads CASSAGQGADEQYF.